The 31 T cell receptor beta chains presented below share a single source sample, sequenced in a study of blood T cell repertoires in COVID-19. The repertoire was sequenced with immunoSEQ multiplex PCR; TCRdb's copy has only in-frame clones and lacks some. The data show roughly 250,000 clones, 88% seen once. The sequenced sample consisted of peripheral blood. The source is a man aged 55 to 70 who had recovered from COVID-19.

V gene TRBV7-2 combines with J gene TRBJ2-7; 7 bases map to TRBD1. The CDR3 totals 14 residues. V gave up 5 bases and J gave up 6 bases; unmatched junction bases: 10. The germline V gene has CDR1 SGHTA and CDR2 FQGNSA. CDR3 loop: CASSIEGASGEQYF. DNA of the CDR3: TGTGCCAGCAGCATAGAGGGGGCGTCCGGCGAGCAGTACTTC.

This clone was seen only a few times. The V and J genes are TRBV19 and TRBJ1-1, with 8 nucleotides matching TRBD1. This CDR3 comprises 13 residues. Germline loops: CDR1 LNHDA, CDR2 SQIVND (reference sequence). With 1 base clipped from V and 10 bases from J, the junction kept 5 bases outside the gene matches. The CDR3 is CASSIGTGFGAFF. The CDR3 region has the DNA TGTGCCAGTAGTATAGGGACAGGGTTTGGAGCTTTCTTT.

J is TRBJ2-7 and V is TRBV19, with 7 bases aligning to TRBD1. J gave up 3 bases and V 3 bases, and 5 bases lay outside the gene matches. Germline assignment: CDR1 LNHDA and CDR2 SQIVND (reference sequence). CDR3 length: 14 residues. The CDR3 region has the DNA TGTGCCAGTAGTATGTTGGCAGGGGGCTACGAGCAGTACTTC. Translating gives CASSMLAGGYEQYF.

This chain uses TRBV5-6 with TRBJ2-7, with TRBD1 identical over 8 bases. After removal of 4 bases from V and 4 bases from J, the junction contained 7 bases not matched to a gene. This CDR3 spans 14 amino acids. Germline lookup yields CDR1 SGHDT and CDR2 YYEEEE. The chain's CDR3 is CASSVRQGWYEQYF. DNA of the CDR3: TGTGCCAGCAGCGTAAGACAGGGGTGGTACGAGCAGTACTTC.

The genes are TRBV5-1 and TRBJ1-1; TRBD1 matches 12 bases. V was clipped by 1 base and J by 1 base; unmatched bases: 11. Per germline, CDR1 SGHRS and CDR2 YFSETQ. This CDR3 is built from 19 residues. In DNA form, the CDR3 reads TGCGCCAGCAGCTTGTTCGGGACAGGGGGCCGTAACGGGAACACTGAAGCTTTCTTT. It translates to CASSLFGTGGRNGNTEAFF.

This sequence joins TRBV9 and TRBJ2-1, with TRBD2 identical over 11 bases. Germline CDR1 and CDR2: SGDLS and YYNGEE. The junction had 1 base not matched to a gene; V was cut back by 4 bases and J by 4 bases. This CDR3 is 14 amino acids long. CDR3 coding DNA: TGTGCCAGCAGCCCTAGCGGGGGGTACAATGAGCAGTTCTTC. This encodes CASSPSGGYNEQFF.

V and J are TRBV21-1 and TRBJ2-7; TRBD1, the D gene given by the table, was not confirmed from the DNA. TRBV21-1 is tagged as a pseudogene. There are 15 residues in the CDR3. The CDR3 protein is CASSSTGQVSYEQYF. CDR3 nucleotides: TGTGCCAGCAGCTCGACGGGACAGGTCTCCTACGAGCAGTACTTC.

CDR3 sequence reads: CASSLSQLSYEQYF. The CDR3 DNA follows: TGTGCCAGCAGCTTATCACAGTTGTCCTACGAGCAGTACTTC. The rearrangement joins TRBV7-8 to TRBJ2-7, with D hard to call. Germline CDR1 and CDR2: SGHVS and FQNEAQ. The CDR3 runs to 14 residues. Between the trimmed V and J ends, which lost 2 bases and 1 base, there was a span of 9 bases.

This chain joins TRBV6-2 or TRBV6-3 and TRBJ1-4; no firm D call. CDR1 is MNHEY and CDR2 is SVGEGT in the germline V gene. Trimming removed 2 bases from V and 9 bases from J, with 10 bases in between. The CDR3 contains 13 residues. The CDR3 sequence is CASSYVREQKLFF. The CDR3, as DNA: TGTGCCAGCAGTTACGTGCGGGAGCAAAAACTGTTTTTT.

V is TRBV6-5 and J is TRBJ2-4; the match to TRBD2 covers 8 bases. Germline CDR1 and CDR2: MNHEY and SVGAGI. This CDR3 has 14 residues. The junction had 15 bases not matched to a gene; V was cut back by 7 bases and J by 13 bases. The CDR3 nucleotides are TGTGCCAGCACCCGTAGTCTTGCGGGGGGTCCGCAGTACTTC. It translates to CASTRSLAGGPQYF.

V usage is TRBV11-3 and J usage is TRBJ2-5; 8 bases match TRBD2. V lost 5 bases, J lost 2 bases, and 7 bases stayed unmatched. In germline, CDR1 is SGHNT, CDR2 YENEEA. The CDR3 extends over 15 amino acids. The CDR3 region is CASSVVAGGQETQYF. CDR3 bases: TGTGCCAGCAGCGTTGTGGCGGGGGGTCAAGAGACCCAGTACTTC. Full variable domain (missing parts from reference TRBV11-3 and TRBJ2-5): EAGVVQSPRYKIIEKKQPVAFWCNPISGHNTLYWYLQNLGQGPELLIRYENEEAVDDSQLPKDRFSAERLKGVDSTLKIQPAELGDSAVYLCASSVVAGGQETQYFGPGTRLLVL.

The rearrangement links TRBV18 to TRBJ2-7; TRBD1 aligns across 7 bases. Germline-derived CDR1 and CDR2 are KGHSH and LQKENI. V gave up 1 base and J gave up 2 bases; unmatched junction bases: 14. CDR3 length: 18 residues. The DNA for the CDR3 is TGTGCCAGCTCACCACAGGGGGCTACGCTTGGATTACCCTACGAGCAGTACTTC. It yields the protein CASSPQGATLGLPYEQYF. The variable domain in full, with the rest retrieved from reference TRBV18 and TRBJ2-7, is NAGVMQNPRHLVRRRGQEARLRCSPMKGHSHVYWYRQLPEEGLKFMVYLQKENIIDESGMPKERFSAEFPKEGPSILRIQQVVRGDSAAYFCASSPQGATLGLPYEQYFGPGTRLTVT.

The chain carries TRBV19 and TRBJ2-5; a possible D gene is TRBD1 (5 bases). Trimming took 0 bases from V and 1 from J, leaving 9 bases between them. CDR3 length equals 15 residues. Germline lookup yields CDR1 LNHDA and CDR2 SQIVND (reference sequence). The chain's CDR3 is CASSIEQDGQETQYF. The CDR3, as DNA: TGTGCCAGTAGTATAGAACAGGACGGCCAAGAGACCCAGTACTTC.

V gene TRBV9 combines with J gene TRBJ1-4; D is unclear. CDR3 length: 14 amino acids. The germline V gene encodes CDR1 SGDLS and CDR2 YYNGEE. The V end was cut by 0 bases, the J end by 8 bases, with 11 bases between. The CDR3 here is CASSVVGGGEKLFF. The CDR3 nucleotides read TGTGCCAGCAGCGTAGTCGGAGGAGGGGAAAAACTGTTTTTT.

This chain links TRBV12-3 or TRBV12-4 with TRBJ1-1; 7 bases are shared with TRBD1. The CDR3 loop spans 13 amino acids. With V trimmed by 4 bases and J by 5 bases, 4 bases remained unmatched. DNA of the CDR3: TGTGCCAGCAGTTCCGGGACAGATACTGAAGCTTTCTTT. Translated: CASSSGTDTEAFF.

This clone was recorded once. DNA for the CDR3: TGTGCCAGTAGTGTTTCTCGCGGGGGGGCAGATACGCAGTATTTT. Translated: CASSVSRGGADTQYF. V usage is TRBV19 and J usage is TRBJ2-3; TRBD2 agrees at 9 bases. V shed 5 bases, J shed 4 bases, and the junction held 7 bases outside the gene matches. The CDR3 covers 15 residues. CDR1 LNHDA and CDR2 SQIVND come from the germline V gene (reference sequence).

V usage is TRBV5-1 and J usage is TRBJ1-2; D perhaps matches TRBD1 (5 bases). The CDR3 totals 15 residues. Trimming left V 0 bases short and J 1 base short, with 10 bases between. Germline V gene sequence: CDR1 SGHRS, CDR2 YFSETQ. CDR3 in amino acids: CASSLGVRGNYGYTF. The CDR3 nucleotides are TGCGCCAGCAGCTTGGGCGTAAGGGGTAACTATGGCTACACCTTC.

This chain joins TRBV5-3 and TRBJ2-2; D perhaps matches TRBD2 (6 bases). TRBV5-3 is an ORF, with its function uncertain. Between the trimmed V and J ends, which lost 4 bases and 6 bases, there was a span of 16 bases. The CDR3 length is 15 residues. DNA for the CDR3: TGTGCCAGAAGCCCGCCGGATCGACTAGCCGGGGAGCTGTTTTTT. Its protein is CARSPPDRLAGELFF.

In regard to this clone: In the same sample, other DNA sequences code for this CDR3. This chain links TRBV3-1 (or the pseudogene TRBV3-2) with TRBJ1-1, with TRBD1 matching over 10 bases. V gave up 2 bases and J gave up 8 bases; unmatched junction bases: 11. The CDR3 length is 16 residues. Germline V gives CDR1 LGHDT, CDR2 YNNKEL (reference sequence). The CDR3 loop is CASSQTGTGVWTEAFF. As DNA, the CDR3 is TGTGCCAGCAGCCAAACCGGGACAGGGGTGTGGACCGAAGCTTTCTTT.

The genes are TRBV19 and TRBJ1-1; TRBD1 might be the D (5 bases). Germline lookup yields CDR1 LNHDA and CDR2 SQIVND (reference sequence). Trimming took off 3 bases at V and 3 bases at J, with 11 bases between the two ends. The CDR3 contains 14 residues. CDR3 region: CASSISRQYTEAFF. CDR3 in DNA: TGTGCCAGTAGTATTAGTCGACAGTACACTGAAGCTTTCTTT.

The chain carries TRBV5-1 and TRBJ1-4; D unresolved. V dropped 1 base and J dropped 4 bases, with 8 bases sitting between them. CDR1 SGHRS and CDR2 YFSETQ come from the germline V gene. The CDR3 runs to 14 residues. DNA of the CDR3: TGCGCCAGCAGCTTGATGGCTGATAATGAAAAACTGTTTTTT. Protein: CASSLMADNEKLFF.

The J gene is TRBJ1-2, the V gene TRBV5-1; the D gene is possibly TRBD1 (6 bases). Germline CDR1 reads SGHRS; CDR2 reads YFSETQ. The CDR3 is made up of 18 amino acids. Trimming took off 0 bases at V and 0 bases at J, with 18 bases between the two ends. In DNA form, the CDR3 reads TGCGCCAGCAGCTTGGCCCTACAGGGTAGGCAAACTAACTATGGCTACACCTTC. Its translation is CASSLALQGRQTNYGYTF.

The chain carries TRBV18 and TRBJ2-7; 7 bases fit TRBD2. Germline V gives CDR1 KGHSH, CDR2 LQKENI. Losses at the gene ends were 2 bases for V and 2 bases for J; bases not matched to a gene: 3. The CDR3 contains 14 residues. CDR3 bases: TGTGCCAGCTCACCAACGCGGGGGACCTACGAGCAGTACTTC. Translated: CASSPTRGTYEQYF.

This clone was counted a few times. The chain combines TRBV9 with TRBJ2-7; perhaps TRBD1 as D (5 bases). Germline-derived CDR1 and CDR2 are SGDLS and YYNGEE. CDR3 length: 13 residues. Trimming stripped 4 bases from V and 6 bases from J, with 14 bases between. The CDR3 DNA reads TGTGCCAGCAGCCCTAGGGGAAGCTTCGAGCAGTACTTC. Its translation is CASSPRGSFEQYF.

The chain links TRBV11-1 to TRBJ2-5; D is unresolved. The ends were cut back, 7 bases at V and 0 bases at J, with 9 bases in the middle. The germline V gene has CDR1 SGHAT and CDR2 FQDESV (reference sequence). The CDR3 is made up of 13 amino acids. The CDR3 coding sequence is TGTGCCAGCAACGTACAGAACCAAGAGACCCAGTACTTC. Residues: CASNVQNQETQYF.

The chain carries TRBV11-1 and TRBJ2-7; 10 nucleotides align to TRBD1. With V trimmed by 5 bases and J by 2 bases, 6 bases remained unmatched. Germline loops: CDR1 SGHAT, CDR2 FQDESV (reference sequence). The CDR3 has 15 residues. The CDR3 DNA reads as TGTGCCAGCAGCCCCGCCGGGACAGGGGCCTACGAGCAGTACTTC. Its translation is CASSPAGTGAYEQYF.

This clone was detected once. This rearrangement joins TRBV10-3 to TRBJ2-3; 12 bases map to TRBD2. J lost 4 bases, V lost 1 base, and 9 bases had no gene match. The CDR3 totals 18 residues. CDR1 and CDR2 from the germline V gene are ENHRY and SYGVKD. In DNA form, the CDR3 reads TGTGCCATCAGTGAGTTTCCCGCTAGCGGGGGGGCTGCAGATACGCAGTATTTT. This encodes CAISEFPASGGAADTQYF.

The genes are TRBV6-2 or TRBV6-3 and TRBJ2-7, with 8 positions matching TRBD1. The CDR3 totals 15 residues. The V and J ends lost 6 bases and 6 bases, in that order; junction bases with no gene match: 13. CDR1 is MNHEY and CDR2 is SVGEGT in the germline V gene. The CDR3 sequence: CASSAGYRGSIEQYF. DNA for the CDR3: TGTGCCAGCAGCGCGGGGTACAGGGGGTCGATCGAGCAGTACTTC.

CDR3 coding DNA: TGTGCCAGCAGCTTGGGGGGCAGCCAAGAGACCCAGTACTTC. Translating gives CASSLGGSQETQYF. This chain joins TRBV5-6 and TRBJ2-5; possibly TRBD1 for D (5 bases). The V and J ends lost 0 bases and 1 base respectively, with 7 bases between them. This CDR3 has 14 amino acids. Germline-derived CDR1 and CDR2 are SGHDT and YYEEEE.

This clone appeared a single time. J is TRBJ2-5 and V is TRBV2, with TRBD1 identical over 7 bases. CDR3 size: 15 residues. Germline V gene sequence: CDR1 SNHLY, CDR2 FYNNEI. V dropped 4 bases and J dropped 5; count of bases not matched to a gene: 10. DNA for the CDR3: TGTGCCAGCAGTGCGGTGCGAGGGGGCGGGGAGACCCAGTACTTC. It yields the protein CASSAVRGGGETQYF.

The V and J genes are TRBV28 and TRBJ2-4; TRBD2 matches 8 bases. V lost 2 bases and J lost 3; bases outside the gene matches: 3. The germline V gene encodes CDR1 MDHEN and CDR2 SYDVKM. The CDR3 totals 15 residues. The CDR3 nucleotides are TGTGCCAGCAGTTTAGCGGGGGGCGGCAAAAACATTCAGTACTTC. Protein: CASSLAGGGKNIQYF.